Included here is one T cell receptor beta chain sequence, with context. The antigen is unknown. Germline-derived CDR1 and CDR2 are MNHEY and SVGAGI. The CDR3 has 16 amino acids. Trimming cost V 0 bases and J 0 bases, with 8 bases left between them. Unique molecular identifiers were present on the cDNA, which also gained a universal primer site by template switching. TCRdb recomputed calls from the 5' RACE reads with MiXCR, one row per CDR3 protein. The table includes 650,000 to 800,000 distinct CDR3 sequences, around 8.6% detected once. The sample is drawn from a study of identical twins. Study-level results: The degree of excess twin sharing was weaker in beta out-of-frame sequences. Shared out-of-frame alpha sequences (those common to twins) showed excess low generation probability.

These data are also associated with another study on yellow fever vaccine responses in identical twins. This second study notes: The T cell response to vaccination in identical twins was reportedly partly convergent and partly personalized.

Sequenced sample: PBMCs. This clonotype was sampled from a woman aged 18-29 years in good health. This sequence joins TRBV6-5 and TRBJ2-2, with D unresolved. The DNA for the CDR3 is TGTGCCAGCAGTTACTCGTTTAGACCGAACACCGGGGAGCTGTTTTTT. Translating gives CASSYSFRPNTGELFF.